Listed here is a single T cell receptor (beta chain). This sample stems from a study of CD8 T cells in Susac syndrome. Random-hexamer reverse transcription was applied to about 0.45 to 1 ug RNA. From the immunoSEQ multiplex PCR reads, TCRdb called clonotypes with MiXCR, one entry per CDR3 protein. The repertoire holds hundreds of thousands of distinct CDR3 sequences, with just over 90% as singletons. This CDR3 has 16 amino acids. Germline CDR1 SGHDT, CDR2 YYEEEE. Trimming shortened V by 1 base and J by 0 bases, and 11 bases separated the two germline ends. V is TRBV5-6 and J is TRBJ1-3; D is uncertain. The receptor was isolated from a human donor with multiple sclerosis. The sequenced sample was CD4+ T cells from PBMCs. As DNA, the CDR3 is TGTGCCAGCAGCTTGCGATCAGGTTACTCTGGAAACACCATATATTTT. This sequence encodes CASSLRSGYSGNTIYF. The variable domain in full, with the rest retrieved from reference TRBV5-6 and TRBJ1-3, is DAGVTQSPTHLIKTRGQQVTLRCSPKSGHDTVSWYQQALGQGPQFIFQYYEEEERQRGNFPDRFSGHQFPNYSSELNVNALLLGDSALYLCASSLRSGYSGNTIYFGEGSWLTVV.